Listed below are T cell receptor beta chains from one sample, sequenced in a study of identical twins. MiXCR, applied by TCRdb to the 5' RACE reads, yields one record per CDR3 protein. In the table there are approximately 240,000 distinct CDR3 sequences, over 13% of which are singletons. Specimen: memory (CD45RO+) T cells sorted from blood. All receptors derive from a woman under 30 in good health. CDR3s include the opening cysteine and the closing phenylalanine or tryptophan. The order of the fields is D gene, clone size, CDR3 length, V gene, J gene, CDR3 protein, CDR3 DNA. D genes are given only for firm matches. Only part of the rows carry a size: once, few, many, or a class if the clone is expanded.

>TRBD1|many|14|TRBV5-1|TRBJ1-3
CASSRTGSGNTIYF
TGCGCCAGCAGCAGGACAGGCTCTGGAAACACCATATATTTT
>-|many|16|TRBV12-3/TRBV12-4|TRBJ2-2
CASSLGAQENTGELFF
TGTGCCAGCAGTTTAGGGGCGCAGGAAAACACCGGGGAGCTGTTTTTT
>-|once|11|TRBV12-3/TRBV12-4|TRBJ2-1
CASSRRGEQFF
TGTGCCAGCAGCCGGAGGGGCGAGCAGTTCTTC
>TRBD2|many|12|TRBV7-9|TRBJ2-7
CASSPAGESRIF
TGTGCCAGCAGCCCCGCGGGGGAAAGCCGGATCTTC
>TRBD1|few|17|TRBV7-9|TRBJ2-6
CASSLRQGSGGANVLTF
TGTGCCAGCAGCTTACGACAGGGTTCGGGCGGGGCCAACGTCCTGACTTTC
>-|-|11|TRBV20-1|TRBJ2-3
CSASIADTQYF
TGCAGTGCGTCGATCGCAGATACGCAGTATTTT
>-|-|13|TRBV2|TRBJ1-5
CASSVNGEQPQHF
TGTGCCAGCAGTGTTAATGGAGAGCAGCCCCAGCATTTT
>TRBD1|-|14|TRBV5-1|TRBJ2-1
CASSLEQGANEQFF
TGCGCCAGCAGCTTGGAACAGGGGGCGAATGAGCAGTTCTTC
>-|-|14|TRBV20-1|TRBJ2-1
CSASGLGGYNEQFF
TGCAGTGCTTCGGGACTCGGGGGATACAATGAGCAGTTCTTC
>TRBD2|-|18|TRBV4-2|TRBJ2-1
CASSQEHSGGNSYNEQFF
TGTGCCAGCAGCCAAGAACATAGCGGGGGGAATTCCTACAATGAGCAGTTCTTC
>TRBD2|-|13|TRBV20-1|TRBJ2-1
CSAGGGGEPEQFF
TGCAGTGCTGGCGGGGGGGGCGAGCCTGAGCAGTTCTTC
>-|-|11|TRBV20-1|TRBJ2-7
CSAGLGYEQYF
TGCAGTGCCGGGCTGGGCTACGAGCAGTACTTC
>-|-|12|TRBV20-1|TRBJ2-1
CSASHLLNEQFF
TGCAGTGCTAGTCACCTGCTCAATGAGCAGTTCTTC
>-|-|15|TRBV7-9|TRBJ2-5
CASSLNKGVRETQYF
TGTGCCAGCAGCCTCAACAAAGGGGTCAGGGAGACCCAGTACTTC
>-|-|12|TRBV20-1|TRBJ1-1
CSAHQGDTEAFF
TGCAGTGCACACCAGGGAGACACTGAAGCTTTCTTT